The clone carrying this T cell receptor (beta chain) occurred a few times. The data are from a study of human T cells and chemical hapten exposure. Study as a whole: All through the roughly 25-week study, the scalp of each patient received diphenylcyclopropenone doses weekly. It was small differences in pooled library volume that mainly caused per-sample TCR yields to vary.

The V gene lost 6 bases and the J gene lost 0 bases, with 8 bases spanning the gap. CDR1 is WSHSY and CDR2 is SAAADI in the germline V gene. The CDR3 contains 13 residues. Time point defined: pre-sensitization, week 0. Indicated treatment: therapeutic diphenylcyclopropenone sensitization with weekly scalp DPC. Unique molecular identifiers were attached to individual cDNA molecules within the library. Using its own MiXCR run on the RACE reads, TCRdb lists one record per CDR3 protein. The sample yields around 300,000 distinct CDR3 sequences, just under 8% seen once. The receptor was derived from a man aged 18 to 35 with alopecia areata. Some clones in this sample may be carry-over from other donors' samples. This sample comprised whole blood, obtained in connection with sensitization to the hapten diphenylcyclopropenone (DPC). This chain uses TRBV10-2 with TRBJ1-1, with D uncertain. This CDR3 reads CASRDGVNTEAFF. CDR3 sequence (DNA): TGCGCCAGCAGGGATGGTGTGAACACTGAAGCTTTCTTT.